The clone carrying this TCR beta chain was seen only a few times. Its target is not known. Each CDR3 protein gets one entry after TCRdb re-called the 5' RACE reads with MiXCR. The sample contains 520,000 or so distinct CDR3 sequences, under 25% of which appear only once. The data belong to a study of identical twins. CDR1 and CDR2 (germline): DFQATT, SNEGSKA (reference sequence). V was pared by 1 base and J by 11 bases, with 8 bases of the junction left unmatched. The CDR3 contains 14 residues. Study results and caveats: Its conclusions, products of cross-sectional statistical analysis, did not come from following the same donors. Modelling approaches yielded underestimates of out-of-frame TCR alpha sharing between monozygotic twins.

These sequences were also reported in another study, on T cells expressing NK-cell markers.

This chain joins TRBV20-1 and TRBJ1-6; the match to TRBD1 covers 7 bases. Input material: CD4+ T cells sorted from blood. The sequence was collected from a woman aged 18-29 years in good health. CDR3 loop: CSARGTAGTAPLHF. CDR3 bases: TGCAGTGCTAGAGGTACGGCCGGGACAGCACCCCTCCACTTT.